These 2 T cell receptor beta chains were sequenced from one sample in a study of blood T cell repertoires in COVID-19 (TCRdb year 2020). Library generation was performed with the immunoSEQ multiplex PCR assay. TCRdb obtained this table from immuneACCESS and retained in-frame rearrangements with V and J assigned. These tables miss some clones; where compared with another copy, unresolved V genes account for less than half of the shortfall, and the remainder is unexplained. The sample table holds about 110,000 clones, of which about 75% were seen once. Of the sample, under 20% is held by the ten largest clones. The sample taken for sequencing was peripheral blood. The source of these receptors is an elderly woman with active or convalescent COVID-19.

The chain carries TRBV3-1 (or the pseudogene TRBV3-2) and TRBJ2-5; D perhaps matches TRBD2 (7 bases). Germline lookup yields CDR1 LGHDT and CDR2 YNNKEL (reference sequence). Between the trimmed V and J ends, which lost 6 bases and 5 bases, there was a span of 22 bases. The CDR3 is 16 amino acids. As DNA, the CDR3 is TGTGCCAGCAGACCCTGGGAGGGGGTTCGATTCGAGACCCAGTACTTC. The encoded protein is CASRPWEGVRFETQYF.

This chain's CDR3 is CASSNPRTGSSYEQYF. In nucleotides, the CDR3 is TGTGCCAGTAGTAATCCGCGCACAGGAAGCTCCTACGAGCAGTACTTC. This sequence joins TRBV19 and TRBJ2-7; D perhaps matches TRBD1 (5 bases). This CDR3 is built from 16 residues. Germline lookup yields CDR1 LNHDA and CDR2 SQIVND (reference sequence). Trimming pared 4 bases from V and 0 bases from J, leaving 16 bases between.